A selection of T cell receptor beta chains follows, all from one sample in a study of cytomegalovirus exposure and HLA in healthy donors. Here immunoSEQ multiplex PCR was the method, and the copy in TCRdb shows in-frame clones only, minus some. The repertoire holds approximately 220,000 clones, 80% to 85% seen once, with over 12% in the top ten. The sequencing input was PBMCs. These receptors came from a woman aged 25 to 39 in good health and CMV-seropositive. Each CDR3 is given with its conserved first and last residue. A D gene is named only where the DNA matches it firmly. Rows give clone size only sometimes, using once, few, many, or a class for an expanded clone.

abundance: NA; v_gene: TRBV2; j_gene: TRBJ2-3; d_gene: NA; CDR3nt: TGTGCCAGCAATAGGGTGACAGATACGCAGTATTTT; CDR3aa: CASNRVTDTQYF
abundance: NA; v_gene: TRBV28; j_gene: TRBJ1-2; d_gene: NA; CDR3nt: TGTGCCAGCTCCACAGGGAATAACTATGGCTACACCTTC; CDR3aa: CASSTGNNYGYTF
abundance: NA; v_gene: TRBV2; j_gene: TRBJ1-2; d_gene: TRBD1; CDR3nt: TGTGCCAGCAATACCAACAGGGGTGCTGTGTATGGCTACACCTTC; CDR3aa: CASNTNRGAVYGYTF
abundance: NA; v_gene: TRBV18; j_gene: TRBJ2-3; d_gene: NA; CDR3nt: TGTGCCAGCTCACCCCCACGCTTCACAGATACGCAGTATTTT; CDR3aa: CASSPPRFTDTQYF
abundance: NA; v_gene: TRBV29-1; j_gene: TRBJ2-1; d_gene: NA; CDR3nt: TGCAGCGTTGAAGACCGTCTTGAGACCCTCCGGGTGAATGAGCAGTTCTTC; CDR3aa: CSVEDRLETLRVNEQFF
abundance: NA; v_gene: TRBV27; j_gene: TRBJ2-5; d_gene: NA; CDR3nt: TGTGCCAGCAGTTTTGACGCGGCCGGAGAGACCCAGTACTTC; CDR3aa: CASSFDAAGETQYF
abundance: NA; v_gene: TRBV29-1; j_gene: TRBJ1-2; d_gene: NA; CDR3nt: TGCAGCGTTGAAGAGAAGGGGACTAACTATGGCTACACCTTC; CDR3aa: CSVEEKGTNYGYTF
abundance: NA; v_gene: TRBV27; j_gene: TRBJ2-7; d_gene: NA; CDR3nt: TGTGCCAGCAGTTTCTCGGACAGATTCTACGAGCAGTACTTC; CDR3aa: CASSFSDRFYEQYF
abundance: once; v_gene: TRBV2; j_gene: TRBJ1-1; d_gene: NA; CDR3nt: TGTGCCAGCAAACTTATTGGGGGGCCCCTTGAAGCTTTCTTT; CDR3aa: CASKLIGGPLEAFF
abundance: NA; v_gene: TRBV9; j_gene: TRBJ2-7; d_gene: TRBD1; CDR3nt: TGTGCCAGCAGCTCCGGGACAGGGCCTGAGCAGTACTTC; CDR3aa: CASSSGTGPEQYF
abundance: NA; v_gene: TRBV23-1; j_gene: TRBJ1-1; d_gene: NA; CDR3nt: TGCGCCAGCCCCAGGGGTTGGACTGAAGCTTTCTTT; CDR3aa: CASPRGWTEAFF
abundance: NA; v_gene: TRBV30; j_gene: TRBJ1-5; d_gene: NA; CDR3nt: TGTGCCTGGAGTGTCGGGGGGCGAGTATGGCAGCCCCAGCATTTT; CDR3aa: CAWSVGGRVWQPQHF
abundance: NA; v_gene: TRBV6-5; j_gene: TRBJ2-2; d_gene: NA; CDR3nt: TGTGCCAGCAGTTACAAGAGGTTAACCGGGGAGCTGTTTTTT; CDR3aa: CASSYKRLTGELFF
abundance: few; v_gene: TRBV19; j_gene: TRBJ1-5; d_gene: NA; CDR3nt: TGTGCCAGTAGCCGTAGTGGTGGGGGGTTCGAGCCCCAGCATTTT; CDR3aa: CASSRSGGGFEPQHF
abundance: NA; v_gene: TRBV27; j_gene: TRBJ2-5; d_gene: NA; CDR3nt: TGTGCCAGCAGTCCCCCCGACGGTATCCGGGTGGAGACCCAGTACTTC; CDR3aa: CASSPPDGIRVETQYF
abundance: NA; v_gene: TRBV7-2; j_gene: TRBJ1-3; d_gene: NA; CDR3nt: TGTGCCAGCAGCTTAGCGTATGGGGGATCGGGAAACACCATATATTTT; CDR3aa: CASSLAYGGSGNTIYF
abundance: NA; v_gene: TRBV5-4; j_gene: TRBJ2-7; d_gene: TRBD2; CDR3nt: TGTGCCAGCAGCTTGGGACTAGCGGGAGGGCCCAACGAGCAGTACTTC; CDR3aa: CASSLGLAGGPNEQYF
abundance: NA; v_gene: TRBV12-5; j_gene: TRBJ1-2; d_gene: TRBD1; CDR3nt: TGTGCTAGTGGACCGCTCCGGGACAGGGGCTATGGCTACACCTTC; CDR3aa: CASGPLRDRGYGYTF
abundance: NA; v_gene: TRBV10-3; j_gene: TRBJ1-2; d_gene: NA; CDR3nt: TGTGCCATCAGTGATTTAGAAGATGGCTACACCTTC; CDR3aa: CAISDLEDGYTF
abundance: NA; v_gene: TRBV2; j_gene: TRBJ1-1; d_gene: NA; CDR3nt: TGTGCCAGCAGATTCACGGAGGACACTGAAGCTTTCTTT; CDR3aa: CASRFTEDTEAFF
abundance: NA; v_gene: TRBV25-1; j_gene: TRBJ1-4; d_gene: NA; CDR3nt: TGTGCCAGCAGTGATAGCGGGGTAACAAATGAAAAACTGTTTTTT; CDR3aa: CASSDSGVTNEKLFF
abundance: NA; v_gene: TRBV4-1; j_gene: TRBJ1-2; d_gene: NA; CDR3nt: TGCGCCAGCAGCCTCCGACACGACTATGGCTACACCTTC; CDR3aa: CASSLRHDYGYTF
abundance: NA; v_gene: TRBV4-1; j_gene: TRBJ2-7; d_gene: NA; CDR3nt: TGCGCCAGCAGCCAAGAGTTAGGAGACGAGCAGTACTTC; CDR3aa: CASSQELGDEQYF
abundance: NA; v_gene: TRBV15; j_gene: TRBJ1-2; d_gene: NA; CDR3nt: TGTGCCACCAGCAGAGACCAGGTTCGGGACTATGGCTACACCTTC; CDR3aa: CATSRDQVRDYGYTF
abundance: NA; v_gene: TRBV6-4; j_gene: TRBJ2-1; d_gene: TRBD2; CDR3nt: TGTGCCAGCGGTCGGGTAGCGGGAGAAGGCAATGAGCAGTTCTTC; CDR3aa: CASGRVAGEGNEQFF
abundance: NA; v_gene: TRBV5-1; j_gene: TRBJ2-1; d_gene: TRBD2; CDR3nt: TGCGCCAGCCAAGGCGGACTAGCGGGAGAAAGGCACAATGAGCAGTTCTTC; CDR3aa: CASQGGLAGERHNEQFF
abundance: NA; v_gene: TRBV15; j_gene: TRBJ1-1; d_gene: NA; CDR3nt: TGTGCCACCAGCAGACGACCGGACATCTTGGGTGGCGCTTTCTTT; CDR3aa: CATSRRPDILGGAFF
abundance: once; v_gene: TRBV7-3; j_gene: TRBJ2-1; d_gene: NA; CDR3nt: TGTGCCAGCAGCATAGACCCAGGTGGTGAGCAGTTCTTC; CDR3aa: CASSIDPGGEQFF
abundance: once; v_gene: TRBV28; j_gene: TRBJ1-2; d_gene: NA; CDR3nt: TGTGCCAGCAGATCTTCAGCTGCTTATGGTGGCTACACCTTC; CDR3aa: CASRSSAAYGGYTF
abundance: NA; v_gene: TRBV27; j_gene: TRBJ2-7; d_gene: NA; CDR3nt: TGTGCCAGCAGACACAGGGTCGAACGGGGAGACGAGCAGTACTTC; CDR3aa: CASRHRVERGDEQYF
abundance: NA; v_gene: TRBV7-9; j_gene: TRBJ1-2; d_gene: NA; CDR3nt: TGTGCCAGCAGCTTACCCACAGGACTGTCTTTCTATGGCTACACCTTC; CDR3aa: CASSLPTGLSFYGYTF
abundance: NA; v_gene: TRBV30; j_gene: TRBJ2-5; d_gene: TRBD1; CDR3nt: TGTGCCTGGAGTAAACAGGGGACAGAGACCCAGTACTTC; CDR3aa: CAWSKQGTETQYF
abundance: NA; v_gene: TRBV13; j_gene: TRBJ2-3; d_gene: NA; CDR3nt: TGTGCCAGCAGCTTAGGGACTTGGGGGGACGTGAGTACGCAGTATTTT; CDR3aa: CASSLGTWGDVSTQYF
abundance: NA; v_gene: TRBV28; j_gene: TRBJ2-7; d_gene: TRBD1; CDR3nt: TGTGCCACCACTCCCGGACAGGGGGCGGGAGAGCAGTACTTC; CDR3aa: CATTPGQGAGEQYF
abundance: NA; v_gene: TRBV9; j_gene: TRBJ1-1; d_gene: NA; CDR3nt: TGTGCCAGCTCCAGAGGGCCTCACACTGAAGCTTTCTTT; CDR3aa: CASSRGPHTEAFF
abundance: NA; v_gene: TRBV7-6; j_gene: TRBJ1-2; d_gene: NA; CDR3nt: TGTGCCAGCAGCTTAGACAGGGTTGCTGATGGCTACACCTTC; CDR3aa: CASSLDRVADGYTF
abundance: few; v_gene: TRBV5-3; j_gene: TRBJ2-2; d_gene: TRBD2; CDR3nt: TGTGCCAGAAGCGGACTAGCGAACACCGGGGAGCTGTTTTTT; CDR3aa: CARSGLANTGELFF
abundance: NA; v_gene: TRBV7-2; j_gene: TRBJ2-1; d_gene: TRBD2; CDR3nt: TGTGCCAGCAGCTTAGATCACACGGGAGGAAAGAGCTCCTACAATGAGCAGTTCTTC; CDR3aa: CASSLDHTGGKSSYNEQFF
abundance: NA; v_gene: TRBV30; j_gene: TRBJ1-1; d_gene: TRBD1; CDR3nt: TGTGCCTGGAGGTCAGGGGGTTCCGAAGCTTTCTTT; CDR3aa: CAWRSGGSEAFF
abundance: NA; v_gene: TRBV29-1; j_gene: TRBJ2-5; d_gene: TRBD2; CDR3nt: TGCAGCCTACCCGGGACTAGCGCGACCCAGTACTTC; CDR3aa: CSLPGTSATQYF
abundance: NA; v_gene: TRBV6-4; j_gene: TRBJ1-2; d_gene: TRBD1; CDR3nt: TGTGCCAGCAGTGACTCGGGACAGGGTTTCTATGGCTACACCTTC; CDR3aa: CASSDSGQGFYGYTF
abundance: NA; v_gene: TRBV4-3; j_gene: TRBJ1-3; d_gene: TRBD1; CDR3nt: TGCGCCAGCAGCCAGGATACAGGGGTCACTGGAAACACCATATATTTT; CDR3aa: CASSQDTGVTGNTIYF
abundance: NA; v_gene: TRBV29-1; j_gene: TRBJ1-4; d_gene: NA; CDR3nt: TGCAGCGTTGTTATACAGGGAGAGCCCTATAATGAAAAACTGTTTTTT; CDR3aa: CSVVIQGEPYNEKLFF